Listed below are T cell receptor beta chains from one sample, sequenced in a study of blood T cell repertoires in COVID-19. The data were produced by immunoSEQ multiplex PCR, yet TCRdb's version contains in-frame clones alone and is incomplete. This repertoire shows about 49,000 clones, approximately 82% found once; its top ten account for roughly 13%. Sequenced input: peripheral blood. These receptors originate from a human donor in a cohort sampled during active COVID-19. CDR3s include the opening cysteine and the closing phenylalanine or tryptophan. D genes are given only for firm matches. Clone size is shown for a subset of rows, as once, few, many or a class of expanded clone.

TRBV6-8,NA,once,TRBJ2-2,TGTGCCAGCAGTTACGCGGGAAGGAGAGAGGACACCGGGGAGCTGTTTTTT,CASSYAGRREDTGELFF
TRBV5-1,TRBD2,NA,TRBJ2-3,TGCGCCAGCAGCTTGGAAGCGGGGGGGCCAGATACGCAGTATTTT,CASSLEAGGPDTQYF
TRBV7-9,NA,NA,TRBJ2-7,TGTGCCAGCAGCAGAGGGCCAGAAAGCCAATACGAGCAGTACTTC,CASSRGPESQYEQYF
TRBV5-1,TRBD2,NA,TRBJ2-1,TGCGCCAGCAGTGGGACTAGCGGGGGGTACAATGAGCAGTTCTTC,CASSGTSGGYNEQFF
TRBV2,NA,NA,TRBJ2-7,TGTGCCAGCACCAGAGGAGGACAGTATCCCTACGAGCAGTACTTC,CASTRGGQYPYEQYF
TRBV18,NA,few,TRBJ1-5,TGTGCCAGCTCACCGCTAGGAGGGGTCCTCAATCAGCCCCAGCATTTT,CASSPLGGVLNQPQHF
TRBV5-5,NA,NA,TRBJ1-5,TGTGCCAGCAGCTTTCTTGTCAGAAATCAGCCCCAGCATTTT,CASSFLVRNQPQHF
TRBV19,NA,NA,TRBJ1-5,TGTGCCAGTAGCCGCCGCGGGTTGGGGAATGGCAATCAGCCCCAGCATTTT,CASSRRGLGNGNQPQHF
TRBV28,NA,NA,TRBJ1-2,TGTGCCAGCAAAGTCGGGGATTATGGCTACACCTTC,CASKVGDYGYTF
TRBV7-2,TRBD1,NA,TRBJ1-1,TGTGCCAGCAGCCCAGGACAGGGAGAGACTGAAGCTTTCTTT,CASSPGQGETEAFF
TRBV5-1,NA,few,TRBJ1-1,TGCGCCAGCAGCGGAGGGACTGAAGCTTTCTTT,CASSGGTEAFF
TRBV18,TRBD1,NA,TRBJ2-7,TGTGCCAGCTCACCAACAGGGGAAAGGGCCTACGAGCAGTACTTC,CASSPTGERAYEQYF
TRBV19,NA,NA,TRBJ1-6,TGTGCCAGTAGTGTAAATAATAATTCACCCCTCCACTTT,CASSVNNNSPLHF
TRBV4-3,TRBD1,NA,TRBJ1-2,TGCGCCAGCAGCCAAGAATACGGGACAGGGTGGGACTATGGCTACACCTTC,CASSQEYGTGWDYGYTF
TRBV7-6,TRBD2,once,TRBJ2-1,TGTGCCAGCAGCGACCGACTAGCGGGCTACAATGAGCAGTTCTTC,CASSDRLAGYNEQFF
TRBV12-3/TRBV12-4,NA,NA,TRBJ2-7,TGTGCCAGCAGTTTGGACAGTCGCTACGAGCAGTACTTC,CASSLDSRYEQYF
TRBV3-1/TRBV3-2,NA,NA,TRBJ1-1,TGTGCCAGCAGCCAAAACCCCGGCACTGAAGCTTTCTTT,CASSQNPGTEAFF
TRBV6-6,NA,NA,TRBJ1-1,TGTGCCAGCAGTCCGGGTGTGTACACTGAAGCTTTCTTT,CASSPGVYTEAFF
TRBV24-1,NA,NA,TRBJ1-5,TGTGCCACCAGCAGCATGGGCGTAAGTCAGCCCCAGCATTTT,CATSSMGVSQPQHF
TRBV29-1,NA,NA,TRBJ1-2,TGCAGCGTCGGTCTAGCTAACTATGGCTACACCTTC,CSVGLANYGYTF
TRBV4-2,TRBD1,NA,TRBJ1-4,TGTGCCAGCAGCCAAGTCGTGGGGACAGGGAGAGAAAAACTGTTTTTT,CASSQVVGTGREKLFF
TRBV6-1,TRBD1,once,TRBJ1-2,TGTGCCAGCAGTGAGGGGGCAGGGGGCTATGGCTACACCTTC,CASSEGAGGYGYTF
TRBV3-1/TRBV3-2,NA,NA,TRBJ2-1,TGTGCCAGCAGTCGCTATGGGGCGACGGAGTCCCATGAGCAGTTCTTC,CASSRYGATESHEQFF
TRBV18,NA,NA,TRBJ1-1,TGTGCCAGCTCAGGACAGAAGAACACTGAAGCTTTCTTT,CASSGQKNTEAFF
TRBV6-5,NA,NA,TRBJ1-2,TGTGCCAGCAGTTCCATAAAGGGGCCCTATGGCTACACCTTC,CASSSIKGPYGYTF
TRBV6-5,TRBD1,NA,TRBJ1-5,TGTGCCAGCACCGCGGACAGGGGGCAACAGCCCCAGCATTTT,CASTADRGQQPQHF
TRBV28,NA,NA,TRBJ1-2,TGTGCCAGCAGTTTCCAACCCGACAGTCTATATGGCTACACCTTC,CASSFQPDSLYGYTF
TRBV14,TRBD1,NA,TRBJ1-1,TGTGCCAGCAGCGACAGGGCCGCGAACACTGAAGCTTTCTTT,CASSDRAANTEAFF
TRBV7-9,TRBD1,NA,TRBJ2-3,TGTGCCAGCAGCCCCCCCGGGACAGGGGACCACACAGATACGCAGTATTTT,CASSPPGTGDHTDTQYF
TRBV9,NA,NA,TRBJ1-3,TGTGCCAGCAGCGTAGATGTCGGGGACTCTGGAAACACCATATATTTT,CASSVDVGDSGNTIYF
TRBV19,NA,NA,TRBJ2-7,TGTGCCAGTAGACTGGACGGCCAGGGGCCCTACGAGCAGTACTTC,CASRLDGQGPYEQYF
TRBV19,TRBD1,NA,TRBJ2-7,TGTGCCAGTAGCCCAGTCCCGGGACAGTTTCCCTACGAGCAGTACTTC,CASSPVPGQFPYEQYF
TRBV5-4,TRBD2,NA,TRBJ2-5,TGTGCCAGCAGCTTGGCTGGCAGCGGGGGGCAAGAGACCCAGTACTTC,CASSLAGSGGQETQYF
TRBV7-2,TRBD1,few,TRBJ2-1,TGTGCCAGCAGCCGGACAGGGTCCGGGAGTAACTACAATGAGCAGTTCTTC,CASSRTGSGSNYNEQFF
TRBV5-6,NA,NA,TRBJ2-5,TGTGCCAGCAGCTTTCTCTCCCAAGAGACCCAGTACTTC,CASSFLSQETQYF
TRBV19,NA,NA,TRBJ1-5,TGTGCCAGTAGTATAGACAGTCCCAATCAGCCCCAGCATTTT,CASSIDSPNQPQHF
TRBV19,NA,NA,TRBJ1-4,TGTGCCAGTAGTGTCAGGGGAGGGGCTAATGAAAAACTGTTTTTT,CASSVRGGANEKLFF
TRBV7-9,NA,once,TRBJ1-1,TGTGCCAGCAGCTTAGGTTCGGTGGCTTTCTTT,CASSLGSVAFF
TRBV11-2,NA,NA,TRBJ1-2,TGTGCCAGCAGCCCGGCGGGACCTGCTGGCTACACCTTC,CASSPAGPAGYTF
TRBV6-4,NA,NA,TRBJ2-2,TGTGCCAGCAGTCTCGGGGGGCGCCCCGGGGAGCTGTTTTTT,CASSLGGRPGELFF
TRBV6-6,NA,NA,TRBJ1-1,TGTGCCAGCAGTTACTCGCTCCAGGGGAACACTGAAGCTTTCTTT,CASSYSLQGNTEAFF
TRBV3-1/TRBV3-2,TRBD2,NA,TRBJ2-7,TGTGCCAGCAGCCAAGAACGACTAGCGTACTCCTACGAGCAGTACTTC,CASSQERLAYSYEQYF
TRBV2,NA,NA,TRBJ2-3,TGTGCCAGCAGGGAACAGGGCCAAGGAGATACGCAGTATTTT,CASREQGQGDTQYF
TRBV7-2,TRBD2,NA,TRBJ2-7,TGTGCCAGCAGCTTGATGGAGACTAGCGGGTACGAGCAGTACTTC,CASSLMETSGYEQYF
TRBV7-9,TRBD1,NA,TRBJ2-7,TGTGCCAGCAGCCCCCTCCCGGGACAGGGGGCCTACGAGCAGTACTTC,CASSPLPGQGAYEQYF
TRBV4-1,TRBD1,NA,TRBJ1-2,TGCGCCAGCAGCCAAGGGACAGGGCAAGCTAACTATGGCTACACCTTC,CASSQGTGQANYGYTF
TRBV27,TRBD1,NA,TRBJ1-1,TGTGCCAGCAGTTGGGGATGGACAGGGCGCAACACTGAAGCTTTCTTT,CASSWGWTGRNTEAFF
TRBV4-3,NA,NA,TRBJ2-7,TGCGCCAGCAGCCAAGAGAACGCGGTCCCGTACGAGCAGTACTTC,CASSQENAVPYEQYF
TRBV6-2/TRBV6-3,NA,NA,TRBJ1-6,TGTGCCAGCAACCCGACAGTCACAAATTCACCCCTCCACTTT,CASNPTVTNSPLHF